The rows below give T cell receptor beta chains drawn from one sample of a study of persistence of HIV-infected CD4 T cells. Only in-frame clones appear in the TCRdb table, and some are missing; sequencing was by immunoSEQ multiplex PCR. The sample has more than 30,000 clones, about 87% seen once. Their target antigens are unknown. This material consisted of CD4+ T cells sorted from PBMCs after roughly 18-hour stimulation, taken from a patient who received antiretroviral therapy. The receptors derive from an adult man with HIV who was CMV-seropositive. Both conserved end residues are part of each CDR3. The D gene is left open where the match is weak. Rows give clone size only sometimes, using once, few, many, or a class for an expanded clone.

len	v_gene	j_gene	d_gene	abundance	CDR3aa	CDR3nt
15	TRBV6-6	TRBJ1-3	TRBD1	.	CASSSPTGVLNTIYF	TGTGCCAGCAGTTCCCCCACAGGGGTGTTGAACACCATATATTTT
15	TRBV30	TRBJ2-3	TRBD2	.	CAWSNQRGTTDTQYF	TGTGCCTGGAGCAATCAGCGGGGGACCACAGATACGCAGTATTTT
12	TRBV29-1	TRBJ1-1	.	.	CSVALGNTEAFF	TGCAGCGTTGCCCTGGGGAACACTGAAGCTTTCTTT
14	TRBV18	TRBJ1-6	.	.	CASSLWDKNSPLHF	TGTGCCAGCTCACTCTGGGACAAGAATTCACCCCTCCACTTT
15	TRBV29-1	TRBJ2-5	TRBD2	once	CSSTGIPGGPETQYF	TGCAGCTCGACGGGGATTCCGGGGGGGCCCGAGACCCAGTACTTC
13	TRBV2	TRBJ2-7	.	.	CASSRQRSYEQYF	TGTGCCAGCAGCCGACAGAGATCCTACGAGCAGTACTTC
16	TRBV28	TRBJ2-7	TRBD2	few	CASSLTNGLAGHEQYF	TGTGCCAGCAGTCTTACCAATGGACTAGCGGGCCACGAGCAGTACTTC
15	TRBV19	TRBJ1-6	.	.	CASWEGTNLFSPLHF	TGTGCCAGTTGGGAAGGGACGAACCTTTTTTCACCCCTCCACTTT
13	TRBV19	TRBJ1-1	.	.	CASSTDRNTEAFF	TGTGCCAGTAGTACCGACAGGAACACTGAAGCTTTCTTT
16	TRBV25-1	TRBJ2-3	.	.	CASSKDRSPVGDTQYF	TGTGCCAGCAGCAAAGACAGGTCCCCGGTTGGAGATACGCAGTATTTT
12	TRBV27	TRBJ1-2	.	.	CASSRGPYGYTF	TGTGCCAGCAGTCGGGGACCTTATGGCTACACCTTC
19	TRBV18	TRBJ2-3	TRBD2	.	CASSPPASGGSQFTDTQYF	TGTGCCAGCTCACCACCGGCCAGCGGGGGGAGTCAATTCACAGATACGCAGTATTTT
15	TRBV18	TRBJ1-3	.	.	CASSLQEYSGNTIYF	TGTGCCAGCTCACTACAGGAGTACTCTGGAAACACCATATATTTT
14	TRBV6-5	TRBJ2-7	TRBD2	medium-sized	CASSYGRSGIEQYF	TGTGCCAGCAGTTATGGTCGTAGCGGGATTGAGCAGTACTTC
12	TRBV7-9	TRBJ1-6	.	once	CASSLDYSPLHF	TGTGCCAGCAGCTTAGACTATTCACCCCTCCACTTT
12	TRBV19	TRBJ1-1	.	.	CASRAGQSVAFF	TGTGCCAGTAGGGCCGGACAATCCGTAGCTTTCTTT
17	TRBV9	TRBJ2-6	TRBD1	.	CASSTRQGLAGANVLTF	TGTGCCAGCAGCACGAGACAGGGGCTCGCTGGGGCCAACGTCCTGACTTTC
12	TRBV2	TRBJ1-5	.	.	CASSEGNQPQHF	TGTGCCAGCAGTGAAGGCAATCAGCCCCAGCATTTT
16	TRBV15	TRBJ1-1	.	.	CATSRDGGLEFTEAFF	TGTGCCACCAGCAGAGATGGGGGGCTAGAGTTCACTGAAGCTTTCTTT
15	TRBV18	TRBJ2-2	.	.	CASSPRNTNTGELFF	TGTGCCAGCTCACCGAGGAATACGAACACCGGGGAGCTGTTTTTT
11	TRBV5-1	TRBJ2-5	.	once	CASSIRETQYF	TGCGCCAGCAGCATCCGAGAGACCCAGTACTTC
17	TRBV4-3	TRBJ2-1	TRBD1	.	CASSQDVPGGSYNEQFF	TGCGCCAGCAGCCAAGATGTCCCAGGGGGCTCCTACAATGAGCAGTTCTTC
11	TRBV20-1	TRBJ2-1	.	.	CSAPFNYEQFF	TGCAGTGCCCCCTTCAACTATGAGCAGTTCTTC
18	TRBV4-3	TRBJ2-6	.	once	CASSRGARGGAGANVLTF	TGCGCCAGCAGCCGAGGTGCCAGGGGGGGGGCTGGGGCCAACGTCCTGACTTTC
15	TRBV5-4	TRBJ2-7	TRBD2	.	CASSLAGLAGYEQYF	TGTGCCAGCAGCTTGGCGGGACTAGCGGGCTACGAGCAGTACTTC
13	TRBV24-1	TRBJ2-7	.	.	CATSDGQSYEQYF	TGTGCCACCAGTGATGGACAGTCCTACGAGCAGTACTTC
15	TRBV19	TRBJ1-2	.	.	CASSTRTSEVYGYTF	TGTGCCAGTAGTACGCGGACCTCTGAGGTCTATGGCTACACCTTC
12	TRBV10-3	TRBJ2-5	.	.	CAISAGQETQYF	TGTGCCATCTCGGCGGGCCAAGAGACCCAGTACTTC
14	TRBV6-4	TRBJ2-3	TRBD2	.	CASSPSGPTDTQYF	TGTGCCAGCAGTCCTAGCGGGCCAACAGATACGCAGTATTTT